The T cell receptor beta chain under discussion was sequenced for a study of T cell responses to AZD1222 COVID-19 vaccine. A remark on this clone: Antigen: not known.

General study points: Receipt of two AZD1222 doses was followed by a rise in Spike-specific TCR breadth and depth. The repertoires were collected only after the peak T cell response.

TCRdb keeps only in-frame clones here, not all; method: immunoSEQ multiplex PCR. The sample comprises 150,000 to 200,000 clones, approximately 90% of which are singletons, and 1% to 1.5% rests with the top ten. The V segment lost 6 bases and the J segment 1 base; nucleotides outside the gene matches: 3. The germline V gene has CDR1 WSHSY and CDR2 SAAADI. CDR3 size: 14 residues. This sequence originates from an adult who received the AZD1222 COVID-19 vaccine. The chain joins TRBV10-2 to TRBJ1-5, with TRBD1 matching over 7 bases. This material consisted of peripheral blood, taken 28 days after the second AZD1222 dose. The CDR3 sequence is CASSLDRSNQPQHF. DNA of the CDR3: TGCGCCAGCAGCCTGGACAGGAGCAATCAGCCCCAGCATTTT.